This T cell receptor (beta chain) was observed in a study of cytomegalovirus exposure and HLA in healthy donors. Trimming cost V 5 bases and J 0 bases, with 8 bases left between them. Germline V lookup: CDR1 MNHEY, CDR2 SMNVEV (reference sequence). The CDR3 extends over 14 amino acids. Profiling relied on immunoSEQ multiplex PCR, and the TCRdb table lists in-frame clones only, not all of them. The table has some 130,000 clones, 94% seen once; the top ten hold over 1.5%. The receptor's source is a man younger than 35 in good health and CMV-seropositive. Sequencing used PBMCs. The chain carries TRBV27 and TRBJ1-3; perhaps TRBD1 as D (5 bases). CDR3 in amino acids: CASSAGVSGNTIYF. The CDR3 nucleotides are TGTGCCAGCAGTGCGGGGGTCTCTGGAAACACCATATATTTT.